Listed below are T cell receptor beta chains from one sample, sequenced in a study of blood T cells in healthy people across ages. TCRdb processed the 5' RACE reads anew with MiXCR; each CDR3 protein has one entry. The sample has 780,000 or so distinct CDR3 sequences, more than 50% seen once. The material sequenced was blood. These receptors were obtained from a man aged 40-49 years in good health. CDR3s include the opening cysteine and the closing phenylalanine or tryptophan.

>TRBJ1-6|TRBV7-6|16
CASSLGGEYYNSPLHF
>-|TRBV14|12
CASSPRLAEQYF
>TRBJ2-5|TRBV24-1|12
CATSGTRETQYF
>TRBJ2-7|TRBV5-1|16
CASSFHGTLSSYEQYF
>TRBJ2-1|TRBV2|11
CASGSGNEQFF
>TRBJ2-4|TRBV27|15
CASSLAGTAKSEQYF
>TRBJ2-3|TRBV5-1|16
CASSFRGKMNTDTQYF
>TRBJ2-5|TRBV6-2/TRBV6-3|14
CASSSGTVRETQYF
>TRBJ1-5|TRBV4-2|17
CASSQEWQLNSNQPQHF
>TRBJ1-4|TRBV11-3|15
CASSYSTGRGEKLFF
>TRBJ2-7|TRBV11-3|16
CASSLADVRGSGSQYF
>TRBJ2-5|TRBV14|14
CASSQATGAETQYF
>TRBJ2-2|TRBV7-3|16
CASSLPGTAYTGELFF
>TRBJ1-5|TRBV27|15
CASGPRGSTYQPQHF
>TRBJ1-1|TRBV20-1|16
CSARDNGEDLNTEAFF
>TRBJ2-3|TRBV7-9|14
CASSLTGEADTQYF
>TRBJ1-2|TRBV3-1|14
CASSQGQGAHGYTF
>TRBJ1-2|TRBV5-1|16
CASSLGFTGAHYGYTF
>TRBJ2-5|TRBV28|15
CASNSTGTAGETQYF
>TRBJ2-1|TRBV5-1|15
CASSLDRVSYNEQFF
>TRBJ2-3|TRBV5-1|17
CASSQLAGGLSTDTQYF
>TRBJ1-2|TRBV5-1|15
CATQAGTGSHYGYTF
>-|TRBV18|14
CASSPPGVVNEQYF
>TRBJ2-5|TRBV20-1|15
CSARETVAKGETQYF
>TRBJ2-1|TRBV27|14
CATYPSGRYNEQFF
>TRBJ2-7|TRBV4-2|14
CASSQGRQGDEQYF
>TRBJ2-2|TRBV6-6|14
CASSFSGDTGELFF
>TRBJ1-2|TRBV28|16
CASKVFGFRGSYGYTF
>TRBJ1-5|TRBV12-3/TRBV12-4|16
CASSTGTTNSNQPQHF
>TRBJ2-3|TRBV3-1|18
CASSQDLGSGLRTDTQYF
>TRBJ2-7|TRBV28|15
CASSNQGDFHYEQYF
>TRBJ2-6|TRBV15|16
CATSRDATAGANVLTF
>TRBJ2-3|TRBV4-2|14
CASSRSEDLNTQYF
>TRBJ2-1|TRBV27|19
CASSFPSMTGTGSYNEQFF
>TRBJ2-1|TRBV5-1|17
CASSSLGGRASYNEQFF
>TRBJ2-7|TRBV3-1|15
CASSPRAQPLREQYF
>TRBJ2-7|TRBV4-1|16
CASSQARGQGSAEQYF
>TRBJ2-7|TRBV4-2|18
CASSPQTLTSGPSYEQYF
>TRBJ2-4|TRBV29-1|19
CSVEDRGLAGGRTGETQYF
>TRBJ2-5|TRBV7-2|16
CASSLVAGGAVETQYF
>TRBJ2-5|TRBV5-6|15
CASSPWTSFEETQYF
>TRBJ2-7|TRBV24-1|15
CATSDLQGPSEEQYF
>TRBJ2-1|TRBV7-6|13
CASSLGPGSEQFF
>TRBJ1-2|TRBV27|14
CASSLTGSSYGYTF
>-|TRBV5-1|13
CASSLRLPYEQYF
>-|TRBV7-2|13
CASSLGRWREQYF
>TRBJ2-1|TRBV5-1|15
CASTVSGKGNNEQFF
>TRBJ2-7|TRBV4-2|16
CASSQVSGTSRNEQYF
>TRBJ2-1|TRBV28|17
CASTPLLAGQGYNEQFF